A single sample is the source of the 20 T cell receptor beta chains below, sequenced in a study of regulatory T cells in long-lasting Graves disease. The time point: newly diagnosed GD, antithyroid drugs for less than 3 months. From RNA extracted from PBMCs, the TCR library was made. With iRepertoire HTBI primers and Arm-PCR of CDR3 regions, TCR beta libraries were built. A single record per CDR3 protein comes from TCRdb applying MiXCR to the multiplex PCR reads. The table includes under 300,000 distinct CDR3 sequences, around 17% detected once. Here the sequenced sample was peripheral blood mononuclear cells (PBMCs), taken at new diagnosis, from a patient treated with antithyroid drugs. Receptor source: a female donor with Graves disease.

This clonotype came up many times. The chain links TRBV27 to TRBJ2-7, with a tentative D call TRBD2 (6 bases). This CDR3 comprises 16 residues. Trimming removed 2 bases at V and 2 bases at J, with 16 bases between. Germline lookup yields CDR1 MNHEY and CDR2 SMNVEV (reference sequence). The CDR3 here is CASSLIWGESPYEQYF. The CDR3 DNA reads TGTGCCAGCAGTTTAATTTGGGGGGAGTCCCCCTACGAGCAGTACTTC.

This clonotype has a count of ten or more. The gene calls are TRBV5-1 and TRBJ2-1; D possibly corresponds to TRBD1 (5 bases). This CDR3 is built from 13 residues. With 0 bases removed from V and 9 bases from J, the gap between germline ends came to 10 bases. Germline CDR1 reads SGHRS; CDR2 reads YFSETQ. CDR3 sequence: CASSLVGAGEQFF. DNA of the CDR3: TGCGCCAGCAGCTTGGTAGGGGCAGGTGAGCAGTTCTTC.

This clonotype has ten or more counts. The V gene is TRBV3-1, the J gene TRBJ2-1; 10 bases are shared with TRBD2. This CDR3 is built from 16 residues. Looked up from germline, CDR1 is LGHDT and CDR2 is YNNKEL (reference sequence). The V and J ends lost 3 bases and 0 bases, in that order; junction bases with no gene match: 2. The CDR3 nucleotides read TGTGCCAGCAGCCATAGCGGGAGGAGCTCCTACAATGAGCAGTTCTTC. It specifies CASSHSGRSSYNEQFF.

This clonotype occurred many times. The chain has TRBV6-9 and TRBJ2-1; a possible D gene is TRBD2 (7 bases). The V gene lost 5 bases and the J gene lost 4 bases, with 18 bases spanning the gap. Per the germline V gene, CDR1 is MNHGY and CDR2 is SVAAGI. This CDR3 comprises 16 residues. CDR3 sequence: CASSPSRGEGYNEQFF. CDR3 nucleotide sequence: TGTGCCAGCAGTCCTTCGAGGGGGGAGGGGTACAATGAGCAGTTCTTC.

Notes on this clonotype: Given a much more abundant clone one base away, this may be a read error. This rearrangement joins TRBV20-1 to TRBJ2-7, with 8 positions matching TRBD2. CDR1 is DFQATT and CDR2 is SNEGSKA in the germline V gene (reference sequence). The CDR3 is 14 residues long. The CDR3 loop reads CSARPTGGPHEHYF. CDR3 bases: TGCAGTGCTAGACCAACGGGAGGGCCTCACGAGCACTACTTC.

To note about this clonotype: Since a far larger clone is one base different, this is likely a read error. Without the conserved terminal phenylalanine or tryptophan, this CDR3 likely stems from a read error. The chain carries TRBV12-3 or TRBV12-4 and TRBJ2-3, with 10 bases lining up with TRBD1. V gave up 6 bases and J gave up 3 bases; unmatched junction bases: 6. The CDR3 length is 15 residues. CDR3 sequence reads: CASRSRTGGTDTQYS. In nucleotides, the CDR3 is TGTGCCAGCAGGTCAAGGACAGGGGGAACAGATACGCAGTATTCT.

This clonotype has a count of ten or more. V is TRBV28 and J is TRBJ1-2, with 11 bases matching TRBD1. This CDR3 comprises 14 residues. Per the germline V gene, CDR1 is MDHEN and CDR2 is SYDVKM. J lost 8 bases, V lost 6 bases, and 8 bases had no gene match. CDR3 in amino acids: CASRDGTGGHGYTF. The CDR3 DNA reads TGTGCCAGCAGGGACGGGACAGGGGGACACGGCTACACCTTC.

As concerns this clonotype: A far larger clone is one nucleotide away, so this likely arose from a read error. The chain is built from TRBV11-3 and TRBJ1-4; 8 nucleotides align to TRBD1. From germline, CDR1 is SGHNT and CDR2 YENEEA. This CDR3 spans 14 amino acids. The chain's CDR3 is CASSPDRVLERLFF. CDR3 coding DNA: TGTGCCAGCAGCCCGGACAGGGTGCTTGAAAGACTGTTTTTT.

Comment on this clonotype: Being one base from a much bigger clone, this may be a read error. The V gene is TRBV28, the J gene TRBJ2-7; 8 bases line up with TRBD2. Germline assignment: CDR1 MDHEN and CDR2 SYDVKM. The CDR3 consists of 14 residues. After removal of 5 bases from V and 7 bases from J, the junction contained 10 bases not matched to a gene. CDR3 residues: CASSPRGGGFEQYF. The CDR3 bases are TGTGCCAGCAGTCCCCGGGGGGGGGGTTTTGAGCAGTACTTC.

This clonotype was detected ten times or more. The rearrangement joins TRBV18 to TRBJ1-1; D is ambiguous. V was cut by 0 bases and J by 0 bases, with 11 bases left in between. CDR3 length: 16 amino acids. The germline V gene encodes CDR1 KGHSH and CDR2 LQKENI. The CDR3 region is CASSPPLRPLNTEAFF. The CDR3, as DNA: TGTGCCAGCTCACCACCGTTACGCCCCCTGAACACTGAAGCTTTCTTT.

This clonotype was found many times. The rearrangement joins TRBV2 to TRBJ2-5, with unresolved D. The germline gives CDR1 SNHLY, CDR2 FYNNEI. There are 14 residues in the CDR3. V lost 5 bases to trimming and J lost 2 bases, with 12 bases between them. CDR3 nucleotide sequence: TGTGCCAGCAGTAAAGGGTATTTACAAGAGACCCAGTACTTC. As protein: CASSKGYLQETQYF.

In its sample, this clonotype was seen a few times. This chain uses TRBV5-1 with TRBJ2-5, with D perhaps being TRBD1 or TRBD2 (5 bases each). The CDR3 covers 14 residues. V lost 2 bases to trimming and J lost 13 bases, with 21 bases between them. Germline CDR1 is SGHRS and CDR2 is YFSETQ. CDR3 nucleotides: TGCGCCAGCAGCTTAGGGGATGCGACTACCACTACGTACTTC. As protein: CASSLGDATTTTYF.

Ten or more counts support this clonotype. The V gene is TRBV6-1, the J gene TRBJ2-1; 8 positions agree with TRBD2. The CDR3 contains 16 residues. CDR1 and CDR2 from the germline V gene are MNHNS and SASEGT. With V trimmed by 3 bases and J by 4 bases, 8 bases remained unmatched. DNA for the CDR3: TGTGCCAGCAGTGACCCCTCGGGGGGGGGGTACAATGAGCAGTTCTTC. Residues: CASSDPSGGGYNEQFF.

In this sample, this clonotype turned up many times. This rearrangement joins TRBV5-6 to TRBJ1-5; no reliable D call. Trimming took 0 bases from V and 7 from J, leaving 11 bases between them. Germline assignment: CDR1 SGHDT and CDR2 YYEEEE. This CDR3 has 14 residues. CDR3 in DNA: TGTGCCAGCAGCTTGGGCACGGAGTGGCAGCCCCAGCATTTT. Its translation is CASSLGTEWQPQHF.

CDR3 residues: CASSASSAGAYEQYF. In DNA form, the CDR3 reads TGCGCCAGCAGCGCCTCCTCCGCTGGGGCCTACGAGCAGTACTTC. The chain is built from TRBV5-1 and TRBJ2-7; the D is unclear. Germline CDR1 and CDR2: SGHRS and YFSETQ. V gave up 4 bases and J gave up 2 bases, with 16 bases separating them. The CDR3 is 15 amino acids.

At least ten counts were recorded for this clonotype. This sequence joins TRBV30 and TRBJ2-3; no clear D. CDR1 GTSNPN and CDR2 SVGIG come from the germline V gene (reference sequence). The CDR3 contains 12 residues. V was cut by 0 bases and J by 4 bases, with 5 bases left in between. CDR3 sequence (DNA): TGTGCCTGGAGTGTAAGCGCAGATACGCAGTATTTT. This encodes CAWSVSADTQYF.

This clonotype was seen repeatedly, ten times or more. The gene calls are TRBV2 and TRBJ2-1; no definite D call. This CDR3 is built from 12 residues. V lost 3 bases and J 4 bases, leaving 4 bases between the germline ends. From germline, CDR1 is SNHLY and CDR2 FYNNEI. The CDR3 DNA is TGTGCCAGCAGTGACGAGTACAATGAGCAGTTCTTC. This codes for CASSDEYNEQFF.

This clonotype was recorded many times. The rearrangement links TRBV30 to TRBJ2-1; TRBD2 aligns across 7 bases. This CDR3 spans 14 amino acids. Trimming removed 2 bases from V and 5 bases from J; junction bases left unmatched: 6. The germline CDR1 and CDR2 sequences are GTSNPN and SVGIG (reference sequence). This CDR3 reads CAWSLGLADNEQFF. The CDR3 bases are TGTGCCTGGAGTCTAGGGCTAGCGGACAATGAGCAGTTCTTC.

The sample holds many counts of this clonotype. The genes are TRBV6-2 or TRBV6-3 and TRBJ1-1, with no clear D. The V gene's germline CDR1 is MNHEY and CDR2 SVGEGT. The CDR3 contains 12 residues. V lost 7 bases, J lost 4 bases, and 10 bases lay in between. CDR3 protein: CASTQYGTEAFF. The CDR3 nucleotides are TGTGCCAGCACTCAGTATGGCACTGAAGCTTTCTTT.

This clonotype has ten or more counts. The CDR3 coding sequence is TGTGCCAGCAGCCCACCGGGACTGGTGAATGAGCAGTTCTTC. Protein product: CASSPPGLVNEQFF. The chain uses TRBV25-1 and TRBJ2-1, with D perhaps matching TRBD2 (6 bases). Trimming cost V 6 bases and J 7 bases, with 16 bases left between them. This CDR3 spans 14 amino acids. From germline, CDR1 is MGHDK and CDR2 SYGVNS.